Listed here is a single T cell receptor beta chain. These data belong to a study of T cell responses to AZD1222 COVID-19 vaccine. TCRdb keeps only in-frame clones here, not all; method: immunoSEQ multiplex PCR. The sample includes fewer than 150,000 clones, approximately 85% of them seen just once. Trimming cost V 2 bases and J 8 bases, with 15 bases left between them. The CDR3 totals 14 residues. Germline V gives CDR1 SGHAT, CDR2 FQNNGV. The source of this sequence is an adult in good health. This rearrangement joins TRBV11-2 to TRBJ1-2, with D perhaps matching TRBD1 (6 bases). This specimen was peripheral blood, taken on day 0 of AZD1222 vaccination. The CDR3 spells CASSLIQGIEGYTF. The CDR3 coding sequence is TGTGCCAGCAGCTTAATACAGGGAATAGAGGGCTACACCTTC. Complete variable domain (other parts from reference TRBV11-2 and TRBJ1-2): EAGVAQSPRYKIIEKRQSVAFWCNPISGHATLYWYQQILGQGPKLLIQFQNNGVVDDSQLPKDRFSAERLKGVDSTLKIQPAKLEDSAVYLCASSLIQGIEGYTFGSGTRLTVV.